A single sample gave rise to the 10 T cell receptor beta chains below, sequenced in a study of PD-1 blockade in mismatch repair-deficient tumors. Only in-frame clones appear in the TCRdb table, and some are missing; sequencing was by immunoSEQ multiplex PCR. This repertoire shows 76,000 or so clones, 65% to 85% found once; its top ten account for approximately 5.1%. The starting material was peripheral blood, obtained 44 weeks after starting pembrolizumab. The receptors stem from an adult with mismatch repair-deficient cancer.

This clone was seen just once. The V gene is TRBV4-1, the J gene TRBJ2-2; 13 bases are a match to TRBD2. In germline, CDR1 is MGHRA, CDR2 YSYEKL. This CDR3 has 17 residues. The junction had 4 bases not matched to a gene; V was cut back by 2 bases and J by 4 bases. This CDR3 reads CASSQQGLAGSTGELFF. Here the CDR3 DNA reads TGCGCCAGCAGCCAACAGGGACTAGCGGGAAGCACCGGGGAGCTGTTTTTT.

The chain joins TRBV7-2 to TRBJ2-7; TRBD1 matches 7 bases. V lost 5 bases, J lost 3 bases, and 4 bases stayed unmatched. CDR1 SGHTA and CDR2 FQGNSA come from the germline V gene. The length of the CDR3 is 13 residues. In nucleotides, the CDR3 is TGTGCCAGCAGCCCGAGGACAGGCTACGAGCAGTACTTC. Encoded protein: CASSPRTGYEQYF.

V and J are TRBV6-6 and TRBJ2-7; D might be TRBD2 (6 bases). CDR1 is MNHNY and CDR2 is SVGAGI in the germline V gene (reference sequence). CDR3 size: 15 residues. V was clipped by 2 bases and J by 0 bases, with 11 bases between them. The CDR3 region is CASSYVAAGSYEQYF. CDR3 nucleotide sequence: TGTGCCAGCAGTTACGTAGCGGCAGGCTCCTACGAGCAGTACTTC.

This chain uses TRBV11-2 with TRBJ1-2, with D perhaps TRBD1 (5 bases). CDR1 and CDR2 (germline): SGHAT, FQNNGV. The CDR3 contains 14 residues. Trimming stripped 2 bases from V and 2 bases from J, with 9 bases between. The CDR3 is CASSLSAGNYGYTF. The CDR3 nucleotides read TGTGCCAGCAGCTTATCGGCAGGGAACTATGGCTACACCTTC.

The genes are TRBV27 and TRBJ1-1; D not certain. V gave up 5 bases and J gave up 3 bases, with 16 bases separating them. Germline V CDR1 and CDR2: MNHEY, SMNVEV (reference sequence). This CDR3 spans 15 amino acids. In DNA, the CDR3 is TGTGCCAGCAGTCCAAGGACTTGGTTTGACACTGAAGCTTTCTTT. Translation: CASSPRTWFDTEAFF.

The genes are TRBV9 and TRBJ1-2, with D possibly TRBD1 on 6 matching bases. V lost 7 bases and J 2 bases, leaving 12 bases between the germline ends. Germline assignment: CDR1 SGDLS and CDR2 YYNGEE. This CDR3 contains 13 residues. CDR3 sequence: CASGGQNNYGYTF. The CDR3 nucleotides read TGTGCCAGCGGCGGACAGAACAACTATGGCTACACCTTC. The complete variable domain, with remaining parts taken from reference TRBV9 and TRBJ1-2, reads DSGVTQTPKHLITATGQRVTLRCSPRSGDLSVYWYQQSLDQGLQFLIQYYNGEERAKGNILERFSAQQFPDLHSELNLSSLELGDSALYFCASGGQNNYGYTFGSGTRLTVV.

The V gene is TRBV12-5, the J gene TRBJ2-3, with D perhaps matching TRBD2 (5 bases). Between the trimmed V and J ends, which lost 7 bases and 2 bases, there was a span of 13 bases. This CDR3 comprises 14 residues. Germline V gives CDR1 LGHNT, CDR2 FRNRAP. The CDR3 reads CASAWGAITDTQYF. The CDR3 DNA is TGTGCTAGTGCGTGGGGAGCGATCACAGATACGCAGTATTTT.

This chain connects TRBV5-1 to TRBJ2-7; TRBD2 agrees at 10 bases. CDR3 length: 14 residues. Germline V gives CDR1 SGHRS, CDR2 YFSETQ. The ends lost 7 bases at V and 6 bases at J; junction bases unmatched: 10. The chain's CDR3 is CASQGLAGDSEQYF. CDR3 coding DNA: TGCGCCAGCCAAGGGCTAGCGGGAGATAGCGAGCAGTACTTC.

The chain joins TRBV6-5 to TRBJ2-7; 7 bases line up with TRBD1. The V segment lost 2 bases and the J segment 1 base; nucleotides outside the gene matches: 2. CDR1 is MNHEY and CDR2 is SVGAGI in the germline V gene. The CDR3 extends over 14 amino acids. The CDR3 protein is CASSYRTGSYEQYF. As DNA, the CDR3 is TGTGCCAGCAGTTACCGGACAGGTTCCTACGAGCAGTACTTC.

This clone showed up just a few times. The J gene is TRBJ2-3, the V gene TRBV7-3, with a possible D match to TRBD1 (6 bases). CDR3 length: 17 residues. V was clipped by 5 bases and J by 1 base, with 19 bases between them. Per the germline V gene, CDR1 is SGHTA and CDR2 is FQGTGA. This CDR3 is CASSVGTRVSRTDTQYF. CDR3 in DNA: TGTGCCAGCAGCGTCGGGACAAGGGTTTCCCGCACAGATACGCAGTATTTT.